This is a list of T cell receptor beta chains from one sample in a study of blood T cell repertoires in COVID-19. Some clones are missing from TCRdb's copy, which holds only in-frame ones; the method was immunoSEQ multiplex PCR. This table holds about 130,000 clones, 65% to 90% found once. The material sequenced was peripheral blood. The receptors come from a man aged 80 or over with active or convalescent COVID-19. The conserved cysteine and the conserved F or W are not part of the CDR3 here. Not every row has a clone size; where given, it reads once, few, many or a size class.

14 | TRBJ1-4 | TRBV4-1 | . | ASSQVEGASNEKLF
14 | TRBJ2-6 | TRBV5-1 | . | ARSLSQGSGANVLT
13 | TRBJ1-6 | TRBV7-2 | . | ASSSGSAYNSPLH
15 | TRBJ2-3 | TRBV7-3 | . | ASSRTSGGARTDTQY
10 | TRBJ2-3 | TRBV6-5 | . | ASSPRADTQY
11 | TRBJ2-3 | TRBV5-1 | . | ASRPGGSYTQY
11 | TRBJ1-2 | TRBV6-4 | . | ASSLGRIYGYT
11 | TRBJ1-4 | TRBV19 | . | ASSGDSYEKLF
12 | TRBJ2-5 | TRBV5-4 | . | ASSFTSSGETQY
12 | TRBJ1-5 | TRBV19 | . | ASSAIGFNQPQH
11 | TRBJ1-2 | TRBV6-5 | . | ASRPGQVYGYT
11 | TRBJ2-1 | TRBV11-2 | . | ASSQRLGNEQF
14 | TRBJ1-5 | TRBV28 | . | ASLGGGQTLYQPQH
14 | TRBJ2-7 | TRBV3-1/TRBV3-2 | . | ASSHSRTGGGHEQY
14 | TRBJ2-3 | TRBV7-2 | few | ASSLTSGGAGDTQY
15 | TRBJ2-5 | TRBV10-2 | . | ASSYRRGASSGETQY
14 | TRBJ2-5 | TRBV11-2 | . | ASSSHSGGARETQY
12 | TRBJ1-6 | TRBV24-1 | . | ATSDGAGNSPLH
12 | TRBJ1-6 | TRBV7-9 | . | ASSLSISGSPLH
17 | TRBJ2-5 | TRBV7-3 | . | ASSLLPRGSSGGQETQY
12 | TRBJ2-7 | TRBV7-9 | . | ASSPGQVPYEQY
11 | TRBJ1-2 | TRBV18 | . | ASSPRRGDGYT
13 | TRBJ1-1 | TRBV28 | . | ASSLGALGNTEAF
16 | TRBJ1-2 | TRBV4-2 | . | ASSQRPTRAGALYGYT
15 | TRBJ2-1 | TRBV7-8 | . | ASSSLTGGFSYNEQF
12 | TRBJ1-5 | TRBV5-1 | . | ASSATGGNQPQH
14 | TRBJ1-2 | TRBV7-9 | . | ASSPLLTGAQNGYT
9 | TRBJ2-5 | TRBV5-6 | . | ASSLTETQY
12 | TRBJ2-7 | TRBV28 | once | ASVPDRTSYEQY
13 | TRBJ2-1 | TRBV5-3 | . | ARSLAGGSFHERF
13 | TRBJ1-2 | TRBV18 | few | ASSPGTGLYYGYT
14 | TRBJ2-1 | TRBV6-2/TRBV6-3 | . | ASSQGRTAFRNEQF
11 | TRBJ2-3 | TRBV5-1 | . | ASSPGNTDTQY
13 | TRBJ2-3 | TRBV7-3 | . | ASSLSGHRTDTQY
11 | TRBJ1-2 | TRBV20-1 | . | SASIGGKGGYT
11 | TRBJ1-6 | TRBV3-1/TRBV3-2 | . | ASSQAGDSPLH
12 | TRBJ2-7 | TRBV10-3 | . | AIGGWDGAYEQY
12 | TRBJ2-7 | TRBV14 | few | ASSQYSGSYEQY
11 | TRBJ1-5 | TRBV19 | few | ASSMRVDQPQH
13 | TRBJ2-5 | TRBV27 | . | ASSPRDRAGETQY
13 | TRBJ2-1 | TRBV9 | . | ASSGTGGSYNEQF
16 | TRBJ2-1 | TRBV4-3 | once | ASSLGLAGGPSYNEQF
13 | TRBJ1-3 | TRBV7-9 | . | ASSLIVTAGNTIY
12 | TRBJ1-2 | TRBV27 | . | ASSFTGAPYGYT
12 | TRBJ2-7 | TRBV3-1/TRBV3-2 | once | ASRGDRDGYEQY
14 | TRBJ1-4 | TRBV19 | . | ASSTYAGTGREKLF
14 | TRBJ2-3 | TRBV7-2 | . | ASSLAPGTGTDTQY
13 | TRBJ2-3 | TRBV7-3 | . | ASSLTSGGIDTQY
11 | TRBJ2-5 | TRBV7-2 | . | ASSSLYQETQY
12 | TRBJ2-7 | TRBV11-2 | . | ASSSPGLVFGQY
15 | TRBJ1-2 | TRBV30 | . | AWSHGWGDRGQYGYT